This TCR beta chain is from a study of T cells after yellow fever vaccination. Whole-study context: Low-cell-number fractions were prepared with SMART-Seq v4 Ultra Low Input.

CDR1 DFQATT and CDR2 SNEGSKA come from the germline V gene (reference sequence). Unmatched junction bases numbered 9, after V lost 0 bases and J lost 4 bases. This CDR3 has 15 residues. In this sample, this clonotype turned up a few times. Its matching antigen is unknown. TCRdb independently ran MiXCR on the 5' RACE reads; one entry per CDR3 protein. The sample consists of about 230,000 distinct CDR3 sequences, roughly 6.2% of them appearing once. Study outcomes and limitations: Reappearance after the booster was observed for most primary-vaccination clones (around 95% CD4, about 86% CD8). Weaker, the secondary response peaked sooner, at day 5 versus 15. Overall, a small share of clonotypes was seen in both CD4 and CD8 compartments.

The chain uses TRBV20-1 and TRBJ2-7, with 7 nucleotides matching TRBD2. The sample consisted of CD4+ T cells sorted from PBMCs, taken on the day of the yellow fever booster vaccination. The sequence was collected from a man aged 25-45 years who received the YFV17D yellow fever vaccine. This CDR3 is CSARDASGNVYEQYF. Here the CDR3 DNA reads TGCAGTGCTAGAGATGCTAGCGGAAATGTTTACGAGCAGTACTTC.